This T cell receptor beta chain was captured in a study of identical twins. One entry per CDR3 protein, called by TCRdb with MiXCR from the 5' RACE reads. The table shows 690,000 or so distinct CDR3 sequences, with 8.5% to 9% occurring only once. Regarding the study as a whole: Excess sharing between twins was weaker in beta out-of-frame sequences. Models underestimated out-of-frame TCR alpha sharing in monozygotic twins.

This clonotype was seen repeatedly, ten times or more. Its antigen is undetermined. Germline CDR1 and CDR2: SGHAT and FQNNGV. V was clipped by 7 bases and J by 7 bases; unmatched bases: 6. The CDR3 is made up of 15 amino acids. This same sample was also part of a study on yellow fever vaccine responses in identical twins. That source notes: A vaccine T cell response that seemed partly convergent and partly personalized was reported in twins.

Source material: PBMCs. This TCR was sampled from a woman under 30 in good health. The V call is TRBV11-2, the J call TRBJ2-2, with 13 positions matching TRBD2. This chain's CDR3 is CASTPGLAGVGELFF. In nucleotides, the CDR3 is TGTGCCAGCACTCCCGGACTAGCGGGAGTCGGGGAGCTGTTTTTT.